This TCR beta chain stems from a study of low-dose radiotherapy and immunotherapy resistance in tumors. Overall study: A dose of 0.5 Gy per fraction was delivered to Cohort 1 every 2 weeks, for a total of 6.5 Gy. Members of Cohort 2 were treated with 1 Gy per fraction every two weeks; their total was 13 Gy over 26 weeks. Patients were treated with intravenous nivolumab at 240 mg every two weeks and were also dosed with ipilimumab at 1 mg/kg every six weeks.

Time point of the sample: after trial treatment. The sample's treatment: LDRT plus nivolumab, ipilimumab, low-dose cyclophosphamide and aspirin (RACIN trial). Looked up from germline, CDR1 is SGHAT and CDR2 is FQDESV (reference sequence). The CDR3 runs to 13 residues. Trimming removed 3 bases at V and 5 bases at J, with 8 bases between. This clonotype has at least ten counts. Primers targeting TRAV and TRBV primed first-strand cDNA, covering alpha and beta chains. The TCRs were subjected to amplification over about 20 PCR cycles employing a constant-region primer in conjunction with a V-primer adapter. TCRdb re-derived calls from the reads in MiXCR, one entry per CDR3 protein. The sample carries around 100,000 distinct CDR3 sequences, roughly 20% recorded once.

The TCR was taken from a female donor with ovarian cancer. This material consisted of PBMCs, taken after low-dose radiotherapy plus immunotherapy. The J gene is TRBJ2-1, the V gene TRBV11-1; no clear D. In DNA form, the CDR3 reads TGTGCCAGCAGCTTCCCGGTAAACAATGAGCAGTTCTTC. This translates into CASSFPVNNEQFF. The entire variable domain, with the rest obtained from reference TRBV11-1 and TRBJ2-1, is as follows: EAEVAQSPRYKITEKSQAVAFWCDPISGHATLYWYRQILGQGPELLVQFQDESVVDDSQLPKDRFSAERLKGVDSTLKIQPAELGDSAMYLCASSFPVNNEQFFGPGTRLTVL.